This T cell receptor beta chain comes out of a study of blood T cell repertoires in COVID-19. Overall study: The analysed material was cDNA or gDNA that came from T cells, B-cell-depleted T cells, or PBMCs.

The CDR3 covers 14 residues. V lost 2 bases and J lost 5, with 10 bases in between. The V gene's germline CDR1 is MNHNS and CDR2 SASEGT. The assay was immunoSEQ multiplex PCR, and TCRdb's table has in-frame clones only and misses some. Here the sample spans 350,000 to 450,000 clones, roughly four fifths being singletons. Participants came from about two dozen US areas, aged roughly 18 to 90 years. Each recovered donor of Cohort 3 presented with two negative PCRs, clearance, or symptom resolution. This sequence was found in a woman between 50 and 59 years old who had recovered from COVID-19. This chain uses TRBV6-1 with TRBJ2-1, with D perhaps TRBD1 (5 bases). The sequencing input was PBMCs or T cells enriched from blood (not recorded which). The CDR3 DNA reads TGTGCCAGCAGTGAACCATTAGGGGACAATGAGCAGTTCTTC. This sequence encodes CASSEPLGDNEQFF.